The sequence of this T cell receptor beta chain was determined in a study of OX40 agonist ivuxolimab in advanced cancers. Using immunoSEQ multiplex PCR, the repertoire was profiled, and TCRdb retains in-frame clones only, with some absent. Of around 80,000 clones in the sample, roughly 89% were seen once. The trim removed 1 base at V and 3 bases at J, leaving 1 base unmatched. Per the germline V gene, CDR1 is SGHDT and CDR2 is YYEEEE. The CDR3 has 14 amino acids. This material consisted of CD4+ or CD8+ T cells sorted from blood, taken in a trial of the OX40 agonist ivuxolimab. The receptor's source is an adult with an advanced solid tumor such as melanoma, head and neck, liver or kidney cancer. This chain connects TRBV5-6 to TRBJ2-3; 8 bases fit TRBD1. The chain's CDR3 is CASSLQGATDTQYF. The DNA of the CDR3 is TGTGCCAGCAGCTTGCAGGGGGCGACAGATACGCAGTATTTT.